The 14 T cell receptor beta chains reported below all come from one sample, sequenced in a study of OX40 agonist ivuxolimab in advanced cancers. The protocol was immunoSEQ multiplex PCR, while the TCRdb copy is restricted to in-frame clones and leaves out a portion. Among some 130,000 clones, under 95% were seen once, and the ten largest hold 1%. Sequenced material: CD4+ or CD8+ T cells sorted from blood, taken in a trial of the OX40 agonist ivuxolimab. The receptor set was obtained from an adult with an advanced solid tumor such as melanoma, head and neck, liver or kidney cancer.

This clone came up a few times. This rearrangement joins TRBV29-1 to TRBJ1-2; D uncertain. The germline gives CDR1 SQVTM, CDR2 ANQGSEA. The ends were cut back, 6 bases at V and 2 bases at J, with 7 bases in the middle. The CDR3 covers 11 residues. In nucleotides, the CDR3 is TGCAGCGTCGGCGGCAACTATGGCTACACCTTC. Translation: CSVGGNYGYTF.

The J gene is TRBJ2-1, the V gene TRBV9; 8 positions agree with TRBD2. This CDR3 region has 15 residues. CDR1 and CDR2 from the germline V gene are SGDLS and YYNGEE. Trimming cost V 4 bases and J 4 bases; bases outside gene matches: 7. The CDR3 loop is CASSRGPGGYNEQFF. In DNA form, the CDR3 reads TGTGCCAGCAGCAGGGGTCCGGGAGGGTACAATGAGCAGTTCTTC.

The gene calls are TRBV7-3 and TRBJ1-6, with D hard to call. This CDR3 region has 12 residues. The germline V gene encodes CDR1 SGHTA and CDR2 FQGTGA. Trimming took 4 bases from V and 7 from J, leaving 5 bases between them. In DNA, the CDR3 is TGTGCCAGCAGCTCCGGGAATTCACCCCTCCACTTT. This translates into CASSSGNSPLHF.

CDR3 sequence: CASSPDRGLAGGQETQYF. DNA for the CDR3: TGCGCCAGCAGCCCGGACAGGGGGCTAGCGGGAGGCCAAGAGACCCAGTACTTC. This chain joins TRBV4-3 and TRBJ2-5; D is possibly TRBD1 or TRBD2 (11 bases each). The CDR3 spans 18 residues. Trimming removed 4 bases from V and 1 base from J, with 22 bases in between. The germline V gene has CDR1 LGHNA and CDR2 YSLEER.

The J gene is TRBJ1-1, the V gene TRBV2; D is uncertain. This CDR3 is 14 amino acids long. Germline CDR1 is SNHLY and CDR2 is FYNNEI. V was pared by 2 bases and J by 0 bases, with 7 bases between. The CDR3 sequence: CASSEFGVNTEAFF. CDR3 bases: TGTGCCAGCAGTGAATTTGGGGTGAACACTGAAGCTTTCTTT.

The chain links TRBV7-3 to TRBJ2-3; 10 bases line up with TRBD2. The V segment lost 0 bases and the J segment 0 bases; nucleotides outside the gene matches: 3. CDR3 size: 17 residues. Germline V gives CDR1 SGHTA, CDR2 FQGTGA. CDR3 loop: CASSLTLSGGSTDTQYF. DNA of the CDR3: TGTGCCAGCAGCTTAACGCTTAGCGGGGGGAGCACAGATACGCAGTATTTT.

The chain recombines TRBV2 with TRBJ2-2; D might be TRBD1 (5 bases). The germline V and J ends were trimmed by 4 bases and 1 base, with 10 bases remaining between them. The germline CDR1 and CDR2 sequences are SNHLY and FYNNEI. The CDR3 has 15 residues. CDR3 residues: CASSGGQGNTGELFF. The CDR3 DNA follows: TGTGCCAGCAGTGGGGGCCAGGGGAACACCGGGGAGCTGTTTTTT.

The sample holds a few counts of this clone. This chain joins TRBV28 and TRBJ1-5, with a tentative D call TRBD1 (6 bases). V lost 3 bases, J lost 7 bases, and 13 bases lay in between. CDR3 size: 14 residues. In germline, CDR1 is MDHEN, CDR2 SYDVKM. The CDR3 region has the DNA TGTGCCAGCAGTTTCGGGGGGCAATCGCAGCCCCAGCATTTT. Translating gives CASSFGGQSQPQHF.

The chain uses TRBV10-3 and TRBJ1-2; possibly TRBD1 for D (5 bases). CDR1 and CDR2 from the germline V gene are ENHRY and SYGVKD. This CDR3 comprises 17 residues. Trimming left V 3 bases short and J 5 bases short, with 22 bases between. The CDR3 nucleotides read TGTGCCATCAGTGATTCAGTGAAAAGCGAGGGGTTATATGGCTACACCTTC. Translation: CAISDSVKSEGLYGYTF.

This sequence joins TRBV18 and TRBJ2-7; 7 bases line up with TRBD1. Trimming took 5 bases from V and 2 from J; bases not matched to a gene: 9. Germline CDR1 and CDR2: KGHSH and LQKENI. The CDR3 sequence is 15 residues long. Here the CDR3 reads CASSSGTAITYEQYF. Here the CDR3 DNA reads TGTGCCAGCTCATCCGGGACAGCAATAACCTACGAGCAGTACTTC.

The rearrangement links TRBV11-1 to TRBJ2-1; no reliable D call. This CDR3 contains 12 residues. With 2 bases removed from V and 7 bases from J, the gap between germline ends came to 6 bases. Per germline, CDR1 SGHAT and CDR2 FQDESV (reference sequence). CDR3 protein: CASSLHGNEQFF. CDR3 in DNA: TGTGCCAGCAGCTTACATGGGAATGAGCAGTTCTTC.

The V gene is TRBV27, the J gene TRBJ2-1, with 14 bases aligning to TRBD2. CDR1 is MNHEY and CDR2 is SMNVEV in the germline V gene (reference sequence). V shed 5 bases, J shed 7 bases, and the junction held 4 bases outside the gene matches. The CDR3 is made up of 15 amino acids. In DNA form, the CDR3 reads TGTGCCAGCAGTCCCGGGACTAGCGGGAGAAATGAGCAGTTCTTC. It is translated as CASSPGTSGRNEQFF.

The rearrangement joins TRBV7-2 to TRBJ2-3; the D is unclear. Germline CDR1 is SGHTA and CDR2 is FQGNSA. Trimming took 4 bases from V and 1 from J, leaving 9 bases between them. The CDR3 is made up of 14 amino acids. Here the CDR3 DNA reads TGTGCCAGCAGCTCCTTCCGGGGCACAGATACGCAGTATTTT. Residues: CASSSFRGTDTQYF.

The rearrangement joins TRBV4-1 to TRBJ2-7; D uncertain. Germline V gene data show CDR1 as MGHRA and CDR2 as YSYEKL. The CDR3 sequence is 14 residues long. V was pared by 0 bases and J by 1 base, with 7 bases between. DNA for the CDR3: TGCGCCAGCAGCCAAGACCACAGATCCTACGAGCAGTACTTC. It codes for CASSQDHRSYEQYF.